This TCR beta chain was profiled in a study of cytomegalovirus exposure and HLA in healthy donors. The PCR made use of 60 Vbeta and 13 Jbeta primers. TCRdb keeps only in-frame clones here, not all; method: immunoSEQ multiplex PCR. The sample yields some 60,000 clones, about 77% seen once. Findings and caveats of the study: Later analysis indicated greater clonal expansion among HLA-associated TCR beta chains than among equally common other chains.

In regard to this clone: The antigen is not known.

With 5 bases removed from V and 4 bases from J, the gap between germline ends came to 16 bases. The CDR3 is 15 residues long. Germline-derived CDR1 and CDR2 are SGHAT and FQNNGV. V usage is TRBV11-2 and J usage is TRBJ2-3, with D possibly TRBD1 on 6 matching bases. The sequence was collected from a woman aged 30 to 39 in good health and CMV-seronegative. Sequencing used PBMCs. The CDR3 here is CASSDQGIVPDTQYF. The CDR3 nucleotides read TGTGCCAGCAGCGACCAGGGGATAGTCCCAGATACGCAGTATTTT. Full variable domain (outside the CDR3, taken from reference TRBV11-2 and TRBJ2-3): EAGVAQSPRYKIIEKRQSVAFWCNPISGHATLYWYQQILGQGPKLLIQFQNNGVVDDSQLPKDRFSAERLKGVDSTLKIQPAKLEDSAVYLCASSDQGIVPDTQYFGPGTRLTVL.